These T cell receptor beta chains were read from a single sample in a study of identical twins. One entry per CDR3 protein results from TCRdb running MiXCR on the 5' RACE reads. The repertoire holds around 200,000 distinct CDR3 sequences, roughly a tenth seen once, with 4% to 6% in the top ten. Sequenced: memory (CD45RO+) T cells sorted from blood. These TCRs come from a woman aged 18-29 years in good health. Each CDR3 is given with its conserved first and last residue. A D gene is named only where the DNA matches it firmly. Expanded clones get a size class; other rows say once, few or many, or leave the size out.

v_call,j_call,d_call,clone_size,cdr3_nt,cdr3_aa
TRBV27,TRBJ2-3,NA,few,TGTGCCAGTGGGGGTAGGGGGACCTCTAAGGGCACAGATACGCAGTATTTT,CASGGRGTSKGTDTQYF
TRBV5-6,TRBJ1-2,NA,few,TGTGCCAGCAGCCCGATCACGTGGCAGGACTATGGCTACACCTTC,CASSPITWQDYGYTF
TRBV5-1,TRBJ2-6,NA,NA,TGCGCCAGCACCGATACGGGCTCTGGGGCCAACGTCCTGACTTTC,CASTDTGSGANVLTF
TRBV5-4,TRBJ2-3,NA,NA,TGTGCCAGCAGGGCGTTTGGACGGTCTAGCACAGATACGCAGTATTTT,CASRAFGRSSTDTQYF
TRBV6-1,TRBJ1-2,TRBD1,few,TGTGCCACCATGGGACAGGGACGGTACTATGGCTACACCTTC,CATMGQGRYYGYTF
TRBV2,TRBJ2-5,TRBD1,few,TGTGCCAGTTTTTGGGACAGTGCGAAAGAGACCCAGTACTTC,CASFWDSAKETQYF
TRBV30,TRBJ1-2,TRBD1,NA,TGTGCCGGCACCAGGGGGTTTGGTAGGATAAACTATGGCTACACCTTC,CAGTRGFGRINYGYTF
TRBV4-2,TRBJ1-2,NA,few,TGTGCCAGCAGCCAAGATATGGGGTTATGGTATGGCTACACCTTC,CASSQDMGLWYGYTF
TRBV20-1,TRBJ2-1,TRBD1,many,TGCAGTGCAGGAAGGGACAGGGACTATGGAGAGCAGTTCTTC,CSAGRDRDYGEQFF
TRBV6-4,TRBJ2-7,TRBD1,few,TGTGCCAGCAGTACCTCCGGGACAGGGGACAGGTGTTACGAGCAGTACTTC,CASSTSGTGDRCYEQYF
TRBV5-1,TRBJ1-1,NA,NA,TGCGCCAGCAGCGCTTCAGGGCCTGAAGCTTTCTTT,CASSASGPEAFF
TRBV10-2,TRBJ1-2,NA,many,TGCGCCAGCAGTGACAGGGCTTATGGCTACACCTTC,CASSDRAYGYTF
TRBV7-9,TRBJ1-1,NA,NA,TGTGCCAGCACCCCGGGGCGGGGCACTGAAGCTTTCTTT,CASTPGRGTEAFF
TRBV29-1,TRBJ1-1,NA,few,TGCAGCGTTGAAGTCGTCCCTACTGAAGCTTTCTTT,CSVEVVPTEAFF
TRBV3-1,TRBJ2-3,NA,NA,TGTGCCAGCAGCCAATATTCAGATACGCAGTATTTT,CASSQYSDTQYF
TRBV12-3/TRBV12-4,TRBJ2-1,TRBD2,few,TGTGCCAGCGGTAGATTTAGCGGGGGGGTCAATGAGCAGTTCTTC,CASGRFSGGVNEQFF
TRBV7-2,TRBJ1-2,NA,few,TGTGCCAGCAGCTTAGGAGTGAAGGCCTACTACACCTTC,CASSLGVKAYYTF
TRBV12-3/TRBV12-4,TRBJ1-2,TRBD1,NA,TGTGCCAGCAGTTTCTTGAGGACAGGGAAGCTTAGTGTCTACACCTTC,CASSFLRTGKLSVYTF
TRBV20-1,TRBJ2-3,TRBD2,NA,TGCAGTGCCCCACCCTTGAGCGGGAGTAGCACAGATACGCAGTATTTT,CSAPPLSGSSTDTQYF
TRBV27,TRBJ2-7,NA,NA,TGTGCCAGCAGTTCAGGGATTACCTACGAGCAGTACTTC,CASSSGITYEQYF
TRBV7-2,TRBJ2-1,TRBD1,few,TGTGCCAGCAGTTTTAGACAGGGAACCTACAATGAGCAGTTCTTC,CASSFRQGTYNEQFF
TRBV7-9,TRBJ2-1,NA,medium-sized,TGTGCCAGCACGGGGCTAGCCAACAATGAGCAGTTCTTC,CASTGLANNEQFF
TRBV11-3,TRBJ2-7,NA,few,TGTGCCAGCAGCCTCGCGACTAACTACGAGCAGTACTTC,CASSLATNYEQYF
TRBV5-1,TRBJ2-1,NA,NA,TGCGCCAGCAGCTTGGGGGGTACTCCCTACAATGAGCAGTTCTTC,CASSLGGTPYNEQFF
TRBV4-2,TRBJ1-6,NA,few,TGTGCCAGCAGCCGCTCGGAGGCTCCTAATTCACCCCTCCACTTT,CASSRSEAPNSPLHF
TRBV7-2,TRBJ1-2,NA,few,TGTGCCAGCAGTCGCCTTTCAGGCTTAGGTGGCTACACCTTC,CASSRLSGLGGYTF
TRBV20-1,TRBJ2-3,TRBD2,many,TGCAGTGCTCCTAGCGGGTGGGGTGTAGATACGCAGTATTTT,CSAPSGWGVDTQYF
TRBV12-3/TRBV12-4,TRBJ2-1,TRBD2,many,TGTGCCAGCAGCCCCTGGGTAGCGGGGGGAAATGAGCAGTTCTTC,CASSPWVAGGNEQFF
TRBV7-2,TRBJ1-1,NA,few,TGTGCCAGCAGCTTAGTGTTCCCGGCGAACACTGAAGCTTTCTTT,CASSLVFPANTEAFF
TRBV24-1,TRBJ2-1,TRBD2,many,TGTGCCACCAGTGAGGACGGGACTAGCGGGGAGCAGTTCTTC,CATSEDGTSGEQFF
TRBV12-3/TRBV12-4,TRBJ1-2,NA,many,TGTGCCAGCAGTCGATACGCCGCAGGCCAGCGTGGCTACACCTTC,CASSRYAAGQRGYTF
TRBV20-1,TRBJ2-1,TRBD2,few,TGCAGTGCTACCCCGCTTACTAGCGGGAGGGTCTGGGAGCAGTTCTTC,CSATPLTSGRVWEQFF
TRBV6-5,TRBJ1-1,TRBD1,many,TGTGCCAGCAGTTACAGGGGGCGACTTACAATGAACACTGAAGCTTTCTTT,CASSYRGRLTMNTEAFF
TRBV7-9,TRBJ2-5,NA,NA,TGTGCCAGCAGCTTACTAGGACCGGCGGGGGAGACCCAGTACTTC,CASSLLGPAGETQYF
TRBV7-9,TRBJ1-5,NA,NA,TGTGCCAGCAGCTTAGCGCTCCCTGGTTATCAGCCCCAGCATTTT,CASSLALPGYQPQHF
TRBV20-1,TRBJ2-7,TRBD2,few,TGCAGTGCTCCTCCGACTAGCGGGAGGGCCCACGAGCAGTACTTC,CSAPPTSGRAHEQYF
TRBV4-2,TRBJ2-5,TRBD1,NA,TGTGCCAGCAGCCAAGGGGACAGGGGGCTTGAGACCCAGTACTTC,CASSQGDRGLETQYF
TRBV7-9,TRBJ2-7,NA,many,TGTGCCAGCAGCTTTGTGGGGGCAGGCTCCTACGAGCAGTACTTC,CASSFVGAGSYEQYF
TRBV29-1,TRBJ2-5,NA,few,TGCAGCGTCGGATCCCTGGGAGAGACCCAGTACTTC,CSVGSLGETQYF